This T cell receptor (beta chain) was sequenced in a study of Graves' ophthalmopathy and Graves' hyperthyroidism (dated by TCRdb to 2016 to 2019). About the study as a whole: Peripheral blood was collected before any treatment was given, at the time of initial diagnosis. TCR beta repertoire signatures were used to distinguish Graves' ophthalmopathy from Graves' hyperthyroidism and to predict progression to ophthalmopathy. In total, 135 blood samples were TCR-sequenced: fewer than 50 ophthalmopathy, roughly 77 hyperthyroidism and about 17 hyperthyroidism-to-ophthalmopathy patients. To explore V-J signatures that distinguish ophthalmopathy from hyperthyroidism, a discovery set of about a hundred patients was enrolled, made up of around 40 with ophthalmopathy and 55 to 65 with stable hyperthyroidism. The independent validation cohort included 18 to 20 hyperthyroidism patients plus 17 patients who later progressed from hyperthyroidism to ophthalmopathy. In a handful of hyperthyroidism patients, the T-cell repertoire of thyroid tissue was compared with the T-cell repertoire of blood. Once sampling was done, hyperthyroidism patients were given methimazole at a starting dose of 30 mg daily, while ophthalmopathy patients were given high-dose intravenous methylprednisolone. Overall study outcomes, separate from this receptor: Most of the expanded thyroid clonotypes with a frequency above 0.001 were also detected in blood, and it was suggested that the thyroid immune response may be reflected by blood repertoires. In validation, the model predicted ophthalmopathy progression with less than 71% sensitivity and 72.22% specificity; approximately 12 predicted patients were CT-confirmed with GO in a median of about 6.1 months. Ophthalmopathy was separated from stable hyperthyroidism by the 13-signature model with roughly 88% sensitivity and just under 84% specificity in cross-validation and with 80%/75% in the test set. No statistical method was used to set the sample size in advance, and the investigators knew which group each participant was assigned to.

Hyperthyroidism was considered stable if no progression to ophthalmopathy occurred within 18 months of follow-up. The hyperthyroidism patients were 18 to 65 years old and newly diagnosed, with a disease duration of less than 2 months. Patients with other autoimmune diseases, uncontrolled infections, pregnancy or lactation were excluded from the study. Clinical symptoms, serum thyroxine, TRAb, thyroid ultrasound and orbital computed tomography were used for diagnosis. Ficoll-Paque density gradient centrifugation was used to isolate PBMCs from around 10 ml of fresh peripheral blood. Total RNA was extracted with Trizol reagent and quality-checked on an Agilent 2100 Bioanalyzer. CDR1 is given as MDHEN and CDR2 as SYDVKM, both from the germline V gene. The CDR3 sequence holds 15 residues, the cysteine and phenylalanine included. Just CDR3 DNA is preserved here, 45 bases in frame from base 1. V is cut back by 5 bases and J by 1 base, with 7 bases in the junction unmatched.

In this sample, this clonotype turned up many times. This clone's antigen is unknown. No base-level quality is on record; no much larger clone is a single base apart. TCR beta CDR3 regions were amplified from RNA transcripts for repertoire sequencing. The first round was an RT-PCR using HTBI primers with the Qiagen OneStep RT-PCR kit, and this first round was followed by a second-round multiplex PCR, then size selection and purification. Libraries were sequenced on an Illumina HiSeq2000 using paired-end 100 bp reads. The paper's processing steps were these. SOAPnuke was used for read processing, and reads with adapters, uncalled bases, a mean Phred below 15, or no exact constant-primer or identifier match were discarded. High-quality paired reads were merged with COPE v1.2.5. Each unique nucleotide sequence was defined as a clonotype, and clonotypes were aligned to IMGT TRB V, D and J references with MiTCR v1.1. The analysis was limited to V-J combinations with a frequency above 0.0001, which together covered roughly 99% of the repertoires. For each V-J combination, a TCR clonal expansion and chaos score was defined as the ratio of F50 clonal expansion to chaos observed in the TCRdist matrix. Welch's t-statistics and random forest were used to reduce features to about a dozen V-J combinations, which were fed into a naive Bayes classifier. Thyroid-blood repertoire similarity was quantified with the Morisita-Horn index. Clones were called with MiXCR by TCRdb after fastp trimmed the public reads at Q25, and only in-frame beta chains were retained. Identical CDR3 proteins give one entry, which carries the most common genes and DNA. V and J calls and clone size were set by TCRdb, not the authors. Recorded for this sample are some 350,000 distinct CDR3 sequences; 17% of them occurred a single time. The top ten clonotypes cover roughly 2.3% of the sample.

The chain uses TRBV28 and TRBJ2-7, with 8 middle bases fitting TRBD2. Sequencing was carried out using peripheral blood. The TCR sequence derives from an adult woman with stable Graves' hyperthyroidism. The sequenced DNA: TGTGCCAGCAGTCTACTAGCGGTTTTATCCTACGAGCAGTACTTC. Its product reads: CASSLLAVLSYEQYF.